This TCR beta chain came from a study of cytomegalovirus exposure and HLA in healthy donors (TCRdb year 2017). As for the study more broadly: An earlier analysis of several hundred of the donors reported approximately 270 Gb of sequence data and roughly 100 million unique TCR beta sequences from about 179 million T cells. An early release that covered around 590 HLA-typed donors contained approximately 300 gigabases of sequencing data and tens of millions of unique TCR sequences. The genetic ancestry cluster associated with self-reported Caucasian donors included 70% to 85% of the 398 genotyped donors. The study aimed to test whether signatures of past pathogen exposure could be identified by cataloging public T cell receptors. Using immunosequencing, the study profiled T cell repertoires from fewer than 850 subjects and related those repertoires to cytomegalovirus serostatus. Besides the first cohort of hundreds of subjects, a separate validation cohort made up of around 120 different subjects was used. To predict cytomegalovirus infection status, the study brought together high-throughput TCR immunosequencing, statistical association of individual TCRs with disease status, and machine learning. A later analysis re-analyzed previously published TCR beta repertoires from roughly 630 donors and added high-resolution HLA genotyping to study TCR occurrence patterns. Rather than using new phenotypic data, the later analysis identified candidate immune exposures from TCR beta sequences and from how often those sequences occurred across donors. An earlier analysis of 587 of the donors used high-throughput TCR beta sequencing to judge whether each TCR beta V gene segment behaved as functional or pseudogenic. Donor age, sex, ethnicity and CMV serostatus were compiled together with the repertoire data. Genome-wide SNP genotypes for about three fifths of the roughly 700 donors were used in a later genetic analysis, which treated that subset as a discovery cohort. Every discovery cohort repertoire had been produced on one sequencing platform. HLA typing covered class I and class II loci at four-digit resolution. The number of typed donors differed by locus: about 620-630 for A, B, C, DRB1 and DQB1; 500 to 550 for DQA1; 606 for DPA1; and 400 to 480 for DPB1. About five DR-DQ haplotypes were treated as single units for association and clustering because of strong linkage in the cohort. On average, roughly 250,000 unique TCR beta nucleotide sequences were sequenced per donor among 300 to 500 genotyped donors of the cohort, with about 19% of those sequences being non-productive. Study-level results and caveats: In a later analysis, TCR association rates were found to vary across HLA loci, with the most associated TCRs seen for DRB1 alleles and the fewest for HLA-C alleles. Assigning TCR associations to individual alleles was difficult when HLA alleles, especially DR and DQ, strongly co-occurred. An earlier analysis of approximately 540 of the donors showed that most TCR beta V segments appeared in productive rearrangements either about 87% or about 30% of the time, which broadly matched IMGT annotations. The sequencing pipeline was judged likely to have produced a cluster of highly shared sequence variants as a technical artifact. According to a later genetic analysis, donors in an Asian-associated ancestry cluster had fewer N-insertions in productive TCRs than the roughly 670-donor mean. The classifier was reported to diagnose cytomegalovirus status with high specificity and sensitivity in both the original cohort and the validation cohort. Several of the top co-occurrence clusters appeared to be linked to parvovirus B19, influenza, CMV and Epstein-Barr virus, according to a later analysis. A further reported finding was that TCR beta sequences accurately predicted the HLA-A and HLA-B alleles for most subjects in the first cohort. In this cohort, only TCR beta chains were sequenced, and detectable features were limited by the absence of alpha or paired-chain data. Because HLA typing was unavailable for some donors at each locus, only the typed subset was used in association tests. Correlated functional status among segregating V segments might be attributable to linkage disequilibrium, but an unknown experimental factor could not be ruled out. The presence/absence analyses assumed that sequencing depth was roughly uniform across donors, and that assumption may not be true. The only immune exposure information available for the cohort was CMV serostatus. Three of the identified cytomegalovirus-associated TCR beta chains were confirmed in vitro to be specific for cytomegalovirus antigens. A later analysis associated about 17,000 TCR beta sequences with specific HLA alleles at a false discovery rate of 0.05. According to the authors, the approach could potentially be generalized to other disease states and immunological phenotypes. An association between a missense DCLRE1C variant and V-gene and J-gene trimming of TCR beta chains was found in a later genetic analysis and replicated in an independent cohort. Most TCR sequences were seen in very few donors, while some public TCRs were found in many individuals. Because counts were too low, more than 15 rarely observed V segments, including chromosome 9 orphons, were left out of the earlier analysis of some 600 of the donors. In the study, 164 TCR beta chains were listed as associated with cytomegalovirus. A later analysis found that most CMV-associated TCR beta chains appeared HLA-restricted, with HLA associations seemingly driven largely by CMV exposure. Compared with equally common non-associated chains, HLA-associated TCR beta chains in a later analysis were more clonally expanded and had lower generation probabilities.

Library preparation was by the immunoSEQ multiplex PCR assay. The multiplex PCR relied on a mix of 60 forward primers for TCR Vbeta segments and 13 reverse primers for TCR Jbeta segments. The CDR3 region of rearranged TCR beta genes was amplified from genomic DNA with a multiplex PCR assay. The amplified TCR beta libraries were sequenced on the Illumina HiSeq System as 87-base-pair reads. Processing in the source paper ran as follows. A later analysis counted about 80 million unique TCR beta chains across the 670 or so repertoires, and some 11 million of these chains were shared by at least two donors. Raw reads were error-corrected and collapsed into unique sequences with a nearest-neighbor algorithm that merged closely related sequences to remove PCR and sequencing errors. V, D and J gene segments were assigned by aligning CDR3 sequences to IMGT reference sequences. Each retained sequence needed at least a six-nucleotide match to both a V gene segment and a J gene segment. Rearrangements were called productive when the CDR3 lacked stop codons and stayed in frame with V and J; all others were non-productive. CDR3 was defined by IMGT convention, running from the second conserved V-encoded cysteine to the conserved J-encoded phenylalanine. The earlier analysis of roughly 590 of the donors excluded any sequence lacking an unambiguous match to a single V gene segment. An earlier analysis of about 590 of the donors classified V segments as functional when productive rearrangements were above 56.7% and as segregating when the standard deviation between donors was above 5%. A statistical classification framework was developed to diagnose cytomegalovirus status using the catalog of TCR beta chain sequences. A later analysis assigned V and J genes by comparing TCR nucleotide sequences with IMGT/GENE-DB human TR gene sequences. A later analysis assigned CDR3 sequences and most-parsimonious VDJ recombination scenarios with the TCRdist pipeline. A later analysis defined each TCR beta chain by its CDR3 amino acid sequence plus V-gene family, and excluded reads lacking a unique V-gene family. As a way to deal with suspected cross-contamination and a sequencing artifact, a later analysis dropped nearly 600 nucleotide sequences that were highly shared and had low generation probability. For each public chain, a later analysis derived a clonal expansion index from normalized ranks of inferred template counts within each repertoire. In a later analysis, generation probabilities were computed with a VDJ recombination model fitted to out-of-frame rearrangements, and the resulting probabilities were checked against IGoR. A later analysis scored TCR-TCR, TCR-HLA and TCR-CMV co-occurrence with hypergeometric tests, applying a repertoire-size bias correction to TCR pairs. False discovery rates were estimated in a later analysis by permuting HLA or CMV assignments 20 times. In a later analysis, co-occurring TCRs were grouped using DBSCAN, with TCRdist sequence similarity added in when clustering inside HLA-allele-positive subsets. Co-occurrence clustering excluded repertoires with fewer than 30,000 or more than 120,000 public chains, plus five with anomalous nucleotide sharing. TCRdb stores this immuneACCESS table with in-frame sequences only. Part of the clones is absent; in the studies checked, under half of the shortfall reflects unresolved V genes, and no reason is known for the rest. The V and J calls and clone size were taken over from that table, and D and trimming were inferred from the DNA. Recorded for this sample are 150,000 to 200,000 clones; 82% of them occurred a single time. Of the sample, about 0.89% falls within the top ten clones.

In total, over 600 healthy bone marrow donors made up the cohort. All cohort members were sampled while nominally healthy, although unrecorded immune exposures were likely present. The donor was CMV seropositive and was included in the group of about 290 seropositive cohort members. A peripheral blood sample was collected from each donor, and TCR beta sequencing was performed on peripheral blood mononuclear cells. Genomic DNA extraction from the blood cell samples was performed with the Qiagen DNeasy Blood Extraction Kit. As regards this clone: It has no known antigen specificity. Per-base qualities were not stored, and no clone one base away is much larger.

Sequenced input: PBMCs. This clonotype originated in a girl aged 2 to 10 in good health and CMV-seropositive.

Here is the DNA: TGTGCCAGCCTACGGGAGCTGGGCACCGGGGAGCTGTTTTTT. It specifies CASLRELGTGELFF. The rearranged chain carries TRBV2 and TRBJ2-2; a tentative D match to TRBD2 spans 6 bases. V drops 8 bases and J drops 4 bases, leaving 14 bases in between. The germline V gene encodes CDR1 SNHLY and CDR2 FYNNEI. The cysteine opens and the phenylalanine closes a CDR3 of 14 amino acids. The DNA shown is the 42-base CDR3, in frame from base 1.